The present T cell receptor (beta chain) was sequenced within a study of cytomegalovirus exposure and HLA in healthy donors. Whole-study results and caveats: Some V segments, TRBV6-2 and TRBV6-3 among them, were indistinguishable and were therefore excluded. In a later analysis, at a false discovery rate of 0.05, 17,000 or so TCR beta sequences were associated with HLA alleles.

Regarding this clone: Its antigen remains unidentified. At one of its ends the junction is not consistent with the germline gene, which may arise from a read error.

The CDR3 has 18 residues. Germline CDR1 reads SGDLS; CDR2 reads YYNGEE. The PCR was carried out with 60 Vbeta primers and 13 Jbeta primers. Assay used: immunoSEQ multiplex PCR; TCRdb lists only in-frame clones, some missing. The table lists around 160,000 clones, roughly 66% of them singletons. The chain links TRBV9 to TRBJ2-6; a possible D gene is TRBD2 (6 bases). The specimen was PBMCs. The clonotype was recovered from a woman aged 18-30 years in good health and CMV-seronegative. CDR3 sequence (DNA): TGTGCCAGCAGCGTAGGGATCTTCGGGGGAGCTGGGGCCAACGGCCTGACTTTC. Translating gives CASSVGIFGGAGANGLTF.